The present T cell receptor beta chain was sequenced within a study of shared clonotypes between healthy human individuals. Study results and limitations: Between several donors, naive CD4 clonotypes were shared at a level of about 5%.

The study enrolled healthy HIV-negative adults without recent acute infections or vaccinations as donors. Investigators divided CD4+ cells into CD45RA+ naive and CD45RA-negative memory subsets. Produced via immunoSEQ multiplex PCR; TCRdb's table is partial and in-frame only. The sample includes approximately 2.3 million clones, about 92% seen only once; the top ten take 0.35% to 0.5%. Regarding this clone: The antigen remains undetermined.

V dropped 2 bases and J dropped 4 bases, with 17 bases sitting between them. Germline V gene data show CDR1 as SGHTA and CDR2 as FQGNSA. The CDR3 has 16 amino acids. V gene TRBV7-2 combines with J gene TRBJ1-2; D is unclear. The TCR originated in a young man in good health. Some clones in this sample may be carry-over from other donors' samples. Sequenced: naive CD4+ T cells from PBMCs. Noted subset: CD45RA+ positively selected. The CDR3, as DNA: TGTGCCAGCAGCTTATTCGGGGTCGGCGCCTCCTATGGCTACACCTTC. Translation: CASSLFGVGASYGYTF.